This T cell receptor beta chain was documented in a study of shared clonotypes between healthy human individuals. Study summary: The people who gave samples were two women and a few men aged 18 to 49.

In germline, CDR1 is SNHLY, CDR2 FYNNEI. Trimming removed 4 bases from V and 7 bases from J, with 17 bases in between. The CDR3 sequence is 15 residues long. This clone was seen a single time. Some clones are missing from TCRdb's copy, which holds only in-frame ones; the method was immunoSEQ multiplex PCR. The top ten clones hold roughly 0.36% of a sample with roughly 1.4 million clones, around 98.5% of them seen once. The sequenced sample consisted of naive CD4+ T cells sorted from blood. Subset indicated: CD45RA+ positively selected. The sequence was collected from a young man in good health. The chain recombines TRBV2 with TRBJ1-5; maybe TRBD1 (5 bases). This chain's CDR3 is CASSGESGQKQPQHF. Written as DNA, the CDR3 is TGTGCCAGCAGTGGGGAGTCAGGGCAAAAACAGCCCCAGCATTTT.